The next 2 T cell receptor beta chains were all read from a single sample in a study of shared clonotypes between healthy human individuals. Clones were sequenced by immunoSEQ multiplex PCR, and TCRdb holds only the in-frame ones, with some missing. The sample carries about 1.5 million clones, about 98% recorded once. The sequenced sample was naive CD4+ T cells sorted from blood. Subset described: CD45RA+ positively selected. The receptors stem from a man aged 25-45 years in good health.

For this clone: This CDR3 is also generated by other DNA sequences in the sample. The V call is TRBV28, the J call TRBJ1-5; D not certain. Germline V gene sequence: CDR1 MDHEN, CDR2 SYDVKM. CDR3 length: 14 amino acids. Trimming cost V 2 bases and J 4 bases, with 9 bases left between them. The CDR3 DNA is TGTGCCAGCAGTTTAATAGGGCGAAATCAGCCCCAGCATTTT. As protein: CASSLIGRNQPQHF.

This rearrangement joins TRBV27 to TRBJ1-5; weak D call: TRBD1 (6 bases). With 6 bases removed from V and 7 bases from J, the gap between germline ends came to 13 bases. Germline V gene lookup returns CDR1 MNHEY and CDR2 SMNVEV (reference sequence). The CDR3 spans 13 residues. CDR3 region: CASSGTGMQPQHF. Written as DNA, the CDR3 is TGTGCCAGCAGCGGAACAGGGATGCAGCCCCAGCATTTT.